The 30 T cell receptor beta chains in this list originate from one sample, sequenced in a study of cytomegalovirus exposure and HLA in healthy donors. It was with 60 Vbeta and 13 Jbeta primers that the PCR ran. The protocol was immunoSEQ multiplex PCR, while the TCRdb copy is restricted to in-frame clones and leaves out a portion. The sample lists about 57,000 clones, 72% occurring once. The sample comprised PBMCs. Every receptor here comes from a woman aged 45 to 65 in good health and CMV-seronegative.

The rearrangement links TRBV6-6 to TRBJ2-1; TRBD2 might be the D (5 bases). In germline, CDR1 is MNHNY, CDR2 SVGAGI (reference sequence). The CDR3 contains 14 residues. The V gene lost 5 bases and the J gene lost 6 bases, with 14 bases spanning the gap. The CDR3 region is CASSPLGVANEQFF. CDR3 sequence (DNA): TGTGCCAGCAGTCCCCTCGGGGTCGCCAATGAGCAGTTCTTC.

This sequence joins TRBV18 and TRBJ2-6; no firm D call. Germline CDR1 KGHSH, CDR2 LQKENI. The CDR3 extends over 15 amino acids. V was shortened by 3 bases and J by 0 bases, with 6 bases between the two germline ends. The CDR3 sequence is CASSPVSSGANVLTF. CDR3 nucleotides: TGTGCCAGCTCACCGGTGAGCTCTGGGGCCAACGTCCTGACTTTC. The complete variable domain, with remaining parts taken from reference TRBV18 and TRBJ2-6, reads NAGVMQNPRHLVRRRGQEARLRCSPMKGHSHVYWYRQLPEEGLKFMVYLQKENIIDESGMPKERFSAEFPKEGPSILRIQQVVRGDSAAYFCASSPVSSGANVLTFGAGSRLTVL.

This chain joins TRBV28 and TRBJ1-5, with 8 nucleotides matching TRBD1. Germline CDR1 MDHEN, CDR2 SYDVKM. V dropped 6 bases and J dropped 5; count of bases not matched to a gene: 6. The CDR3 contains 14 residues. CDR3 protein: CASSPGTGDQPQHF. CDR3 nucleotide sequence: TGTGCCAGCAGCCCCGGGACAGGCGATCAGCCCCAGCATTTT.

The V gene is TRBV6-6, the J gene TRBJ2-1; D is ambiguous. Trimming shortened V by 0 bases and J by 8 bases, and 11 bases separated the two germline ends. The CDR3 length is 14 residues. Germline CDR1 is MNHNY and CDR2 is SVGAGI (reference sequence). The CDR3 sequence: CASSYSGSTHEQFF. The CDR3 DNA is TGTGCCAGCAGTTACTCGGGCTCAACACATGAGCAGTTCTTC.

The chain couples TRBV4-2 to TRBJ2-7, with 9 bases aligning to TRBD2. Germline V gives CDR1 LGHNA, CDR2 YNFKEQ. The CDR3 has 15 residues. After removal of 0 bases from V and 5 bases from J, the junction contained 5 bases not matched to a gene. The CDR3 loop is CASSQERTSAHEQYF. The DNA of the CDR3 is TGTGCCAGCAGCCAAGAGAGGACTAGCGCCCACGAGCAGTACTTC.

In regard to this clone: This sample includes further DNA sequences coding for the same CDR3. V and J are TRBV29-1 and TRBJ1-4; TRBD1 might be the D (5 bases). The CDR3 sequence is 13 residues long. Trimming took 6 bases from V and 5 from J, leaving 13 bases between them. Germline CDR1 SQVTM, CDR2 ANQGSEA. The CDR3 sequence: CSVETDTNEKLFF. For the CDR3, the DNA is TGCAGCGTCGAAACGGACACAAATGAAAAACTGTTTTTT.

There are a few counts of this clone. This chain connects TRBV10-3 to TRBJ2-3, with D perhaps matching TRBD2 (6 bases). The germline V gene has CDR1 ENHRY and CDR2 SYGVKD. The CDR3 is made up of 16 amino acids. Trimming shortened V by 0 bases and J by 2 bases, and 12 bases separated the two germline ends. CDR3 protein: CAISESKAGITDTQYF. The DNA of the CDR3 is TGTGCCATCAGTGAGTCGAAGGCGGGAATCACAGATACGCAGTATTTT.

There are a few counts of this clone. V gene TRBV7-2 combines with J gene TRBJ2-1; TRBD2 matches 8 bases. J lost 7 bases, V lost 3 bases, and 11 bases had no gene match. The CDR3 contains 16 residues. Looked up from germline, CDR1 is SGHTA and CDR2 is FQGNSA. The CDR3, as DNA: TGTGCCAGCAGCTTCCTTTACGGGGGGGGCATGAATGAGCAGTTCTTC. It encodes CASSFLYGGGMNEQFF.

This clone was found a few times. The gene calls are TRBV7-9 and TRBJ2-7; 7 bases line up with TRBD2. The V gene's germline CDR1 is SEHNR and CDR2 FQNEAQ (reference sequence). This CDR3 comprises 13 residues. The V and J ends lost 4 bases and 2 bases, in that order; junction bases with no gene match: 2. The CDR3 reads CASSYGLAYEQYF. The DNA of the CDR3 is TGTGCCAGCAGCTACGGACTAGCCTACGAGCAGTACTTC.

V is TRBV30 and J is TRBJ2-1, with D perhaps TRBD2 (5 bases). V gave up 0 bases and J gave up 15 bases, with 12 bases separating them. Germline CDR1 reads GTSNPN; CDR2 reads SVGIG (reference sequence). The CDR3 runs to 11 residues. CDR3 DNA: TGTGCCTGGAGTGTACAACTAGATCCGTTCTTC. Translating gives CAWSVQLDPFF.

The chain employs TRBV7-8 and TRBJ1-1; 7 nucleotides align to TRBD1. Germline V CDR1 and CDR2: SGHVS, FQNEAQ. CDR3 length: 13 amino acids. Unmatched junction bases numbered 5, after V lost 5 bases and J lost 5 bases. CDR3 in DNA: TGTGCCAGCAGCCCGACAGGGATAACTGAAGCTTTCTTT. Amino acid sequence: CASSPTGITEAFF.

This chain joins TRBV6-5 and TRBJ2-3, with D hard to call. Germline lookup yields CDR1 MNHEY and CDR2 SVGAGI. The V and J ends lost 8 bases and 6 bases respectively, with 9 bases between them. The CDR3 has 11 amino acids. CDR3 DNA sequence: TGTGCCAGCGGTTTCGCGGATACGCAGTATTTT. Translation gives CASGFADTQYF.

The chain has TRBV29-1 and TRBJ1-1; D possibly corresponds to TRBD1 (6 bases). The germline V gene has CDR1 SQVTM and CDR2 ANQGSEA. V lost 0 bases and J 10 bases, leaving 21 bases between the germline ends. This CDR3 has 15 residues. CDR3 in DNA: TGCAGCGTTGAAGATCGCCCTGTTACAGGGTCAGGAGCTTTCTTT. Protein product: CSVEDRPVTGSGAFF.

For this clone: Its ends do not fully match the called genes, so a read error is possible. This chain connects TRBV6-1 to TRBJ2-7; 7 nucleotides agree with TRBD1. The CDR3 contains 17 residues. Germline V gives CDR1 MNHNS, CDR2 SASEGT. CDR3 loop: CASSEGLVQGSSSEQYF. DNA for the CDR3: TGTGCCAGCAGTGAAGGGCTGGTACAGGGGTCATCCTCCGAGCAGTACTTC.

As DNA, the CDR3 is TGTGCCAGCAGCCCCGGGACAGGGAGCACTGAAGCTTTCTTT. This codes for CASSPGTGSTEAFF. The chain is built from TRBV7-6 and TRBJ1-1; 9 bases are a match to TRBD1. The CDR3 extends over 14 amino acids. The V gene's germline CDR1 is SGHVS and CDR2 FNYEAQ. V dropped 5 bases and J dropped 4; count of bases not matched to a gene: 5. The entire variable domain, with the rest obtained from reference TRBV7-6 and TRBJ1-1, is as follows: GAGVSQSPRYKVTKRGQDVALRCDPISGHVSLYWYRQALGQGPEFLTYFNYEAQQDKSGLPNDRFSAERPEGSISTLTIQRTEQRDSAMYRCASSPGTGSTEAFFGQGTRLTVV.

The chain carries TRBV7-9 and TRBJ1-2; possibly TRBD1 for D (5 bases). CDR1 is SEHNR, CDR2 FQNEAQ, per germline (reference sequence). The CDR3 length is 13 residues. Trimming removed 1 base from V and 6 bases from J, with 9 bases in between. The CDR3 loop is CASSLVGGNGYTF. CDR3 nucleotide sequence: TGTGCCAGCAGCTTAGTTGGGGGGAATGGCTACACCTTC.

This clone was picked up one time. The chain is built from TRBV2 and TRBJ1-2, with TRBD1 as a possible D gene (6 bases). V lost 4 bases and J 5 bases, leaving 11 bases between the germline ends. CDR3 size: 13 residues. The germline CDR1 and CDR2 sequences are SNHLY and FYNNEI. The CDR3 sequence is CASSVRTEYGYTF. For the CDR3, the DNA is TGTGCCAGCAGTGTGCGGACAGAATATGGCTACACCTTC.

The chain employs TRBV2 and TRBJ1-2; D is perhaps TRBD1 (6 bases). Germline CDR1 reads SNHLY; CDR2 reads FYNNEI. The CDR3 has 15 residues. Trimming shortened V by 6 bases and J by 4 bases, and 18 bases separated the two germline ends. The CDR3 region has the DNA TGTGCCAGCAGGGATACAGGGTATAAGGCCTATGGCTACACCTTC. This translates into CASRDTGYKAYGYTF.

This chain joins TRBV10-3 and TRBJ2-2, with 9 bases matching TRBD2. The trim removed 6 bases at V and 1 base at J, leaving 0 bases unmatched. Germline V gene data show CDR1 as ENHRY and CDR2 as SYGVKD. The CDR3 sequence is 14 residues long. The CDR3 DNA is TGTGCCATCAGACTAGCGGGGAACACCGGGGAGCTGTTTTTT. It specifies CAIRLAGNTGELFF.

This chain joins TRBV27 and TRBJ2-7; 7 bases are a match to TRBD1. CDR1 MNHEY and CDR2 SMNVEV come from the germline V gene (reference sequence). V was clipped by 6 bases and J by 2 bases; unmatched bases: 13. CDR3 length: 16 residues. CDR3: CASSADLPGQPYEQYF. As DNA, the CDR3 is TGTGCCAGCAGCGCCGACCTACCGGGACAGCCCTACGAGCAGTACTTC.

The CDR3 DNA is TGTGCCACGGCTGAGGGGGAGGGCTCCTACAATGAGCAGTTCTTC. This sequence encodes CATAEGEGSYNEQFF. The chain joins TRBV15 to TRBJ2-1, with D perhaps matching TRBD2 (7 bases). CDR3 length equals 15 residues. CDR1 LNHNV and CDR2 YYDKDF come from the germline V gene (reference sequence). Trimming left V 9 bases short and J 0 bases short, with 15 bases between.

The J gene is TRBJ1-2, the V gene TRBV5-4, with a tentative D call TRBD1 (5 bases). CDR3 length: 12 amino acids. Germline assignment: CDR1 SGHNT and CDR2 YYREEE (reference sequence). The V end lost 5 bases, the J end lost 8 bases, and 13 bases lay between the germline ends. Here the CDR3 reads CASRGSGGGYTF. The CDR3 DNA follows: TGTGCCAGCAGAGGCTCCGGGGGGGGCTACACCTTC.

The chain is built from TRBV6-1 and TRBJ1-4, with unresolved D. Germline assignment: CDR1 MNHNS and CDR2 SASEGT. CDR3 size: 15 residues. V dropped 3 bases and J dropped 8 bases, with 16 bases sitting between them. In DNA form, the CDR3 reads TGTGCCAGCAGTGATAGCGGGAGGGTGCACGAAAAACTGTTTTTT. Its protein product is CASSDSGRVHEKLFF.

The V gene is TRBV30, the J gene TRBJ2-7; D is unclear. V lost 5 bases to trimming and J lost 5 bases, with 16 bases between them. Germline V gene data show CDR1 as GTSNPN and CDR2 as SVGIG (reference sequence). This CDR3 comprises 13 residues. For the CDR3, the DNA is TGTGCCTGGGCCGGTGGCGCCAGGAACGAGCAGTACTTC. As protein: CAWAGGARNEQYF.

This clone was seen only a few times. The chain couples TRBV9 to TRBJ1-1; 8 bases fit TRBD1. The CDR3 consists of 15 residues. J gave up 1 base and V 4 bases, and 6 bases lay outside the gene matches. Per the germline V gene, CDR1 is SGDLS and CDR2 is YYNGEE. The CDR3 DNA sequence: TGTGCCAGCAGCCCCCGGACAGGGAAGAACACTGAAGCTTTCTTT. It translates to CASSPRTGKNTEAFF.

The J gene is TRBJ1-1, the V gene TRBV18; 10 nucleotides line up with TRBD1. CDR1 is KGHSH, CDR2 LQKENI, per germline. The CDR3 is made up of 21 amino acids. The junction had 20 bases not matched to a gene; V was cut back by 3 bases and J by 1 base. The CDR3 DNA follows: TGTGCCAGCTCACCTCGGCGCCCCGGGACAGGGGATCTATTTGGGAACACTGAAGCTTTCTTT. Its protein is CASSPRRPGTGDLFGNTEAFF.

The DNA for the CDR3 is TGTGCCAGCAGCTCAACTAGCGGGGGGGAGCAGTACTTC. Encoded protein: CASSSTSGGEQYF. The V call is TRBV7-2, the J call TRBJ2-7; 12 nucleotides align to TRBD2. The CDR3 contains 13 residues. Germline-derived CDR1 and CDR2 are SGHTA and FQGNSA. V lost 4 bases to trimming and J lost 7 bases; unmatched junction nucleotides: 2.

The CDR3 region has the DNA TGTGCCAGCAGTTTGGCCGGGACAGGGTATGAAAAACTGTTTTTT. Translated, it gives CASSLAGTGYEKLFF. The chain carries TRBV28 and TRBJ1-4; 9 bases match TRBD1. Trimming at V came to 3 bases and at J to 6 bases, leaving 5 bases not matched to a gene. The germline CDR1 and CDR2 sequences are MDHEN and SYDVKM. The CDR3 contains 15 residues.

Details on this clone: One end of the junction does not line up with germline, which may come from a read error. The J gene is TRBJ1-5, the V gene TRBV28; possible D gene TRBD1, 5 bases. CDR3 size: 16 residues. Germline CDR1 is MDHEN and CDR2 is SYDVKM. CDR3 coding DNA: TGTGCCAGCAGTTTGGGGCCTCAAAGTAGCAATCCGCCCCGGCATTTT. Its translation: CASSLGPQSSNPPRHF. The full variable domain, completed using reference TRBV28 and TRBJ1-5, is DVKVTQSSRYLVKRTGEKVFLECVQDMDHENMFWYRQDPGLGLRLIYFSYDVKMKEKGDIPEGYSVSREKKERFSLILESASTNQTSMYLCASSLGPQSSNPPRHFGDGTRLSIL.

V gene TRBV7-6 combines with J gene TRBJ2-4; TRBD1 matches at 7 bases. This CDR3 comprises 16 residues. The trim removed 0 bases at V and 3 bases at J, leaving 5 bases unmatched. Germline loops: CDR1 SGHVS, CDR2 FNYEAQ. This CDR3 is CASSLAYRGDKNIQYF. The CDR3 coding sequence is TGTGCCAGCAGCTTAGCTTACAGGGGTGACAAAAACATTCAGTACTTC.